This T cell receptor (beta chain) was obtained from a study of blood T cell repertoires in COVID-19. Looking at the study overall: Sample material is recorded as cDNA or gDNA derived from T cells, B-cell-depleted T cells, or PBMCs.

Germline trimming cut 2 bases from V and 7 bases from J; bases unmatched to any gene: 9. The CDR3 totals 15 residues. CDR1 is MNHEY, CDR2 SVGEGT, per germline. The assay was immunoSEQ multiplex PCR, and TCRdb's table has in-frame clones only and misses some. The table includes about 140,000 clones, 88% detected once. This receptor was identified in a woman aged 60 to 75 with acute or convalescent COVID-19. The sequenced sample consisted of peripheral blood. The chain uses TRBV6-2 or TRBV6-3 and TRBJ1-2, with 8 bases lining up with TRBD1. The CDR3 here is CASSYLVQGAAGYTF. DNA of the CDR3: TGTGCCAGCAGTTACCTAGTTCAGGGGGCAGCTGGCTACACCTTC.